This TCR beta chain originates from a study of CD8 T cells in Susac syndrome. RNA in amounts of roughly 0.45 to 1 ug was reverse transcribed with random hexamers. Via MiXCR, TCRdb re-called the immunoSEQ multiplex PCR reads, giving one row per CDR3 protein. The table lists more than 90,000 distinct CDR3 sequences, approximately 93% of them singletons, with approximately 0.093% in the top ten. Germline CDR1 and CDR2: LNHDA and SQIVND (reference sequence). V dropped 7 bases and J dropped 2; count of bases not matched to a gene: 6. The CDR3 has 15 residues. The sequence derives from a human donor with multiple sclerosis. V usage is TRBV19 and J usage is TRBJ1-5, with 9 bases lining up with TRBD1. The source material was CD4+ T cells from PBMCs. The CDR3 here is CASTGGQGRNQPQHF. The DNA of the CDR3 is TGTGCCAGTACGGGAGGACAGGGGCGCAATCAGCCCCAGCATTTT.